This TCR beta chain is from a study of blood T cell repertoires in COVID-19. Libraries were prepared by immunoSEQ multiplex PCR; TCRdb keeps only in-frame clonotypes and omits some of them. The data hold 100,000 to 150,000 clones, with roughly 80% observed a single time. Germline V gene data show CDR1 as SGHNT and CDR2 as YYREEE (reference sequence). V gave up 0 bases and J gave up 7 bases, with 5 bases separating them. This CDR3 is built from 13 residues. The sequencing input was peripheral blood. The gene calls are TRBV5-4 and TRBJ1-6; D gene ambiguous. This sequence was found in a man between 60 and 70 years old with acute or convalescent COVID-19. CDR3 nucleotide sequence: TGTGCCAGCAGCTTGGCCCAAAATTCACCCCTCCACTTT. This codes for CASSLAQNSPLHF.